The next 27 T cell receptor beta chains were all read from a single sample in a study of beta chain features in type 1 diabetes. Expressed TCRB transcripts were sequenced, since all the RNA that had been isolated was reverse transcribed. The assay was immunoSEQ multiplex PCR, and TCRdb's table has in-frame clones only and misses some. The profile shows fewer than 250,000 clones, 14% of them singletons. The sequencing input was naive CD4+ T cells from blood. The receptors here all came from a woman aged 40 to 49 in good health.

There are a few counts of this clone. This chain connects TRBV2 to TRBJ1-6; 9 bases are shared with TRBD1. Losses at the gene ends were 4 bases for V and 10 bases for J; bases not matched to a gene: 8. The CDR3 is 15 amino acids. CDR1 and CDR2 (germline): SNHLY, FYNNEI. CDR3 sequence reads: CASSVTGGAGSPLHF. The CDR3 nucleotides are TGTGCCAGCAGTGTTACAGGGGGCGCGGGCTCACCCCTCCACTTT.

In this sample, this clone turned up a few times. This chain links TRBV6-5 with TRBJ1-6, with a tentative D call TRBD1 (5 bases). The CDR3 length is 15 residues. The germline gives CDR1 MNHEY, CDR2 SVGAGI. Trimming pared 9 bases from V and 5 bases from J, leaving 17 bases between. The CDR3 sequence: CASSFRESNNSPLHF. The CDR3 DNA sequence: TGTGCCAGTTCATTCAGGGAAAGCAATAATTCACCCCTCCACTTT.

In this sample, this clone turned up a few times. The CDR3: CASSSGTGSYEQYF. CDR3 in DNA: TGTGCCAGCAGCTCCGGGACAGGGTCCTACGAGCAGTACTTC. The chain joins TRBV5-4 to TRBJ2-7, with TRBD1 identical over 9 bases. V lost 3 bases, J lost 1 base, and 2 bases stayed unmatched. The CDR3 extends over 14 amino acids. Germline CDR1 and CDR2: SGHNT and YYREEE (reference sequence).

The V gene is TRBV19, the J gene TRBJ2-5; 8 nucleotides line up with TRBD1. The J call is in doubt because the DNA end fits TRBJ2-7 better. The CDR3 contains 15 residues. Germline CDR1 and CDR2: LNHDA and SQIVND (reference sequence). CDR3 bases: TGTGCCAGTAGTAACCCGGGACAGGTTCGCTACGAGCAGTACTTC. Translation gives CASSNPGQVRYEQYF.

The V gene is TRBV18, the J gene TRBJ2-2; D may be TRBD1 (6 bases). The CDR3 consists of 14 residues. The V gene lost 6 bases and the J gene lost 3 bases, with 11 bases spanning the gap. CDR1 and CDR2 from the germline V gene are KGHSH and LQKENI. This CDR3 is CASSPGTHTGELFF. The CDR3 DNA sequence: TGTGCCAGCTCCCCCGGGACACACACCGGGGAGCTGTTTTTT.

This sequence joins TRBV7-2 and TRBJ2-3; 9 bases are a match to TRBD1. V shed 7 bases, J shed 7 bases, and the junction held 6 bases outside the gene matches. The CDR3 has 13 residues. Germline CDR1 SGHTA, CDR2 FQGNSA. The CDR3 DNA sequence: TGTGCCAGCACTTCACAGGGGGCAAATACGCAGTATTTT. The encoded protein is CASTSQGANTQYF.

This chain joins TRBV10-3 and TRBJ1-1; tentative D call: TRBD1 (5 bases). The V end was cut by 3 bases, the J end by 3 bases, with 8 bases between. Germline V gives CDR1 ENHRY, CDR2 SYGVKD. The CDR3 loop spans 13 amino acids. This CDR3 is CAISDRADTEAFF. CDR3 nucleotide sequence: TGTGCCATCAGTGACAGGGCGGACACTGAAGCTTTCTTT.

This clone was counted only a few times. The chain recombines TRBV5-1 with TRBJ2-4; 8 positions match TRBD1. The CDR3 extends over 15 amino acids. Trimming removed 5 bases from V and 1 base from J; junction bases left unmatched: 5. The germline V gene encodes CDR1 SGHRS and CDR2 YFSETQ. DNA of the CDR3: TGCGCCAGCAGTTCCGGGACAGGCGCCAAAAACATTCAGTACTTC. It encodes CASSSGTGAKNIQYF.

In its sample, this clone was seen a few times. The CDR3 is CASSPRGYEQYF. The CDR3, as DNA: TGTGCCAGCAGCCCAAGGGGGTACGAGCAGTACTTC. This rearrangement joins TRBV14 to TRBJ2-7, with a possible D match to TRBD1 (6 bases). This CDR3 region has 12 residues. Germline values: CDR1 SGHDN, CDR2 FVKESK. Trimming stripped 4 bases from V and 4 bases from J, with 8 bases between.

The CDR3: CASSLQPGQSSYEQYF. The CDR3 DNA is TGTGCCAGCAGTTTACAACCGGGACAGAGCTCCTACGAGCAGTACTTC. The chain is built from TRBV28 and TRBJ2-7; TRBD1 matches at 7 bases. The CDR3 has 16 residues. V lost 2 bases and J lost 0; bases outside the gene matches: 7. Germline V CDR1 and CDR2: MDHEN, SYDVKM.

This clone was recorded a few times. V is TRBV6-1 and J is TRBJ1-2; D call uncertain. The CDR3 length is 11 residues. Trimming took off 3 bases at V and 4 bases at J, with 3 bases between the two ends. Germline CDR1 is MNHNS and CDR2 is SASEGT. The CDR3 is CASSDSYGYTF. The CDR3 bases are TGTGCCAGCAGTGACAGCTATGGCTACACCTTC.

This chain connects TRBV18 to TRBJ1-4; D not certain. This CDR3 has 15 residues. V was cut by 3 bases and J by 4 bases, with 12 bases left in between. Germline V CDR1 and CDR2: KGHSH, LQKENI. The CDR3 DNA sequence: TGTGCCAGCTCACCTTCCGAGGGCGTTAATGAAAAACTGTTTTTT. Its protein product is CASSPSEGVNEKLFF. The full variable domain, completed using reference TRBV18 and TRBJ1-4, is NAGVMQNPRHLVRRRGQEARLRCSPMKGHSHVYWYRQLPEEGLKFMVYLQKENIIDESGMPKERFSAEFPKEGPSILRIQQVVRGDSAAYFCASSPSEGVNEKLFFGSGTQLSVL.

The chain employs TRBV7-2 and TRBJ2-1; TRBD1 aligns across 8 bases. Germline CDR1 is SGHTA and CDR2 is FQGNSA. CDR3 length: 15 amino acids. V shed 6 bases and J 4 bases; nucleotides not matched to a gene: 8. Here the CDR3 DNA reads TGTGCCAGCAGTGTGGACAGGGCCCTTTACAATGAGCAGTTCTTC. Translated: CASSVDRALYNEQFF.

This clone has only a few counts. The chain combines TRBV5-8 with TRBJ1-2; 7 bases are shared with TRBD1. Per the germline V gene, CDR1 is SGHTS and CDR2 is YDEGEE. V shed 4 bases and J 5 bases; nucleotides not matched to a gene: 8. This CDR3 is built from 14 residues. CDR3 amino acids: CASSLGTEVYGYTF. In nucleotides, the CDR3 is TGTGCCAGCAGCCTAGGGACAGAGGTGTATGGCTACACCTTC.

This clone was observed a few times. The V gene is TRBV6-5, the J gene TRBJ2-7; 7 bases are a match to TRBD1. The CDR3 extends over 15 amino acids. Germline V gives CDR1 MNHEY, CDR2 SVGAGI. Trimming at V came to 7 bases and at J to 3 bases, leaving 12 bases not matched to a gene. In DNA form, the CDR3 reads TGTGCCAGCATTCGGGACAGCTCCTTCCGCTACGAGCAGTACTTC. This codes for CASIRDSSFRYEQYF.

The V gene is TRBV4-1, the J gene TRBJ1-3, with TRBD1 matching 7 bases. The CDR3 totals 16 residues. CDR1 MGHRA and CDR2 YSYEKL come from the germline V gene. With V trimmed by 4 bases and J by 0 bases, 6 bases remained unmatched. CDR3 amino acids: CASSRGDSDSGNTIYF. The CDR3 DNA follows: TGCGCCAGCAGCCGAGGGGACAGCGACTCTGGAAACACCATATATTTT.

This clone has just a few counts. The chain is built from TRBV27 and TRBJ1-1; 7 bases map to TRBD1. Germline CDR1 MNHEY, CDR2 SMNVEV (reference sequence). The CDR3 has 14 residues. With 3 bases clipped from V and 12 bases from J, the junction kept 13 bases outside the gene matches. The CDR3 DNA reads TGTGCCAGCAGTTTTTTCCCAGAGACAGGGACGACTTTCTTT. Protein sequence: CASSFFPETGTTFF.

This clone was counted only a few times. The chain recombines TRBV5-1 with TRBJ1-1, with 7 nucleotides matching TRBD1. Trimming cost V 3 bases and J 0 bases; bases outside gene matches: 8. The CDR3 spans 16 residues. Germline V gene data show CDR1 as SGHRS and CDR2 as YFSETQ. In DNA form, the CDR3 reads TGCGCCAGCAGCTCCCGAGGGGGCGGCATGAACACTGAAGCTTTCTTT. It yields the protein CASSSRGGGMNTEAFF.

The chain recombines TRBV11-2 with TRBJ2-7; 8 bases line up with TRBD1. Losses at the gene ends were 4 bases for V and 3 bases for J; bases not matched to a gene: 11. CDR3 length equals 16 residues. Germline V gives CDR1 SGHAT, CDR2 FQNNGV. The CDR3 sequence is CASSSRGGTGNYEQYF. Written as DNA, the CDR3 is TGTGCCAGCAGCTCTCGTGGGGGGACAGGAAACTACGAGCAGTACTTC.

CDR3 amino acids: CASSPRDLGQETQYF. In nucleotides, the CDR3 is TGTGCCAGCAGTCCCCGGGATCTTGGGCAAGAGACCCAGTACTTC. This rearrangement joins TRBV6-6 to TRBJ2-5, with D possibly being TRBD2 (5 bases). In germline, CDR1 is MNHNY, CDR2 SVGAGI (reference sequence). V was pared by 5 bases and J by 2 bases, with 15 bases between. The CDR3 extends over 15 amino acids.

This clone appeared a few times. V is TRBV27 and J is TRBJ2-2; the match to TRBD2 covers 7 bases. From germline, CDR1 is MNHEY and CDR2 SMNVEV (reference sequence). V trimming: 4 bases; J trimming: 4 bases; junction bases outside the gene matches: 6. The CDR3 totals 15 residues. DNA for the CDR3: TGTGCCAGCAGTTCCCCGCGGGGGTCCACCGGGGAGCTGTTTTTT. Its protein product is CASSSPRGSTGELFF.

In its sample, this clone was seen a few times. The gene calls are TRBV9 and TRBJ2-5; D may be TRBD2 (5 bases). Germline values: CDR1 SGDLS, CDR2 YYNGEE. CDR3 length: 13 residues. V was cut by 0 bases and J by 8 bases, with 11 bases left in between. This CDR3 reads CASSVGREGTQYF. CDR3 bases: TGTGCCAGCAGCGTAGGTAGAGAGGGAACCCAGTACTTC.

This clone was observed a few times. J is TRBJ1-2 and V is TRBV20-1; D is perhaps TRBD1 (5 bases). Germline CDR1 and CDR2: DFQATT and SNEGSKA (reference sequence). This CDR3 spans 10 amino acids. Trimming removed 6 bases from V and 6 bases from J, with 8 bases in between. The CDR3, as DNA: TGCAGTGCCGCAGGGCATGGCTACACCTTC. Residues: CSAAGHGYTF.

This clone was found a few times. The chain employs TRBV4-1 and TRBJ1-1, with 9 bases lining up with TRBD1. Trimming removed 3 bases from V and 5 bases from J; junction bases left unmatched: 10. The CDR3 has 16 residues. In germline, CDR1 is MGHRA, CDR2 YSYEKL. The CDR3 is CASSQGLQGARTEAFF. In DNA, the CDR3 is TGCGCCAGCAGCCAGGGATTACAGGGGGCGCGGACTGAAGCTTTCTTT.

This clone was counted only a few times. J is TRBJ2-1 and V is TRBV18; 11 bases agree with TRBD2. Germline V gives CDR1 KGHSH, CDR2 LQKENI. After removal of 6 bases from V and 5 bases from J, the junction contained 6 bases not matched to a gene. The CDR3 covers 15 residues. The CDR3 nucleotides are TGTGCCAGCTCCCCGACTAGCGGGGTTGACAATGAGCAGTTCTTC. Protein product: CASSPTSGVDNEQFF.

This chain joins TRBV6-5 and TRBJ1-2; 11 bases map to TRBD1. This CDR3 contains 15 residues. V shed 6 bases, J shed 5 bases, and the junction held 8 bases outside the gene matches. Germline loops: CDR1 MNHEY, CDR2 SVGAGI. CDR3 sequence reads: CASRIGQGASYGYTF. Written as DNA, the CDR3 is TGTGCCAGCAGAATAGGACAGGGGGCCTCATATGGCTACACCTTC.

The V and J genes are TRBV5-1 and TRBJ2-7; 10 bases line up with TRBD2. Germline V gives CDR1 SGHRS, CDR2 YFSETQ. The CDR3 length is 15 residues. V gave up 0 bases and J gave up 6 bases; unmatched junction bases: 6. CDR3 coding DNA: TGCGCCAGCAGCTTGGGGGCTAGCGGGGGCCTCGAGCAGTACTTC. It yields the protein CASSLGASGGLEQYF.